These 21 T cell receptor beta chains were all obtained from the same sample, sequenced in a study of cytomegalovirus exposure and HLA in healthy donors. Sequencing used immunoSEQ multiplex PCR; TCRdb keeps in-frame clones, though not all of them. The profile shows about 110,000 clones, more than 70% of them singletons. Sequencing was carried out using PBMCs. These TCRs come from a woman aged 18-35 years in good health and CMV-seronegative.

The chain combines TRBV27 with TRBJ1-2; D is uncertain. The CDR3 loop spans 13 amino acids. The V gene's germline CDR1 is MNHEY and CDR2 SMNVEV (reference sequence). V lost 7 bases and J lost 4, with 13 bases in between. The CDR3 sequence is CASKAKLRYGYTF. The CDR3 bases are TGTGCCAGCAAAGCCAAGTTACGCTATGGCTACACCTTC.

Concerning this clone: In the same sample, other DNA sequences code for this CDR3. The rearrangement joins TRBV2 to TRBJ2-5, with a tentative D call TRBD2 (5 bases). The CDR3 spans 12 residues. V lost 5 bases to trimming and J lost 7 bases, with 11 bases between them. Germline V CDR1 and CDR2: SNHLY, FYNNEI. CDR3 bases: TGTGCCAGCAGTTCCCTGGCGGGGACCCAGTACTTC. Its protein is CASSSLAGTQYF.

The table lists this clone with a count of one. CDR3 coding DNA: TGTGCCAGCAGTGAGGGCGGAGGGGAGCAGTTCTTC. Translating it yields CASSEGGGEQFF. The genes are TRBV6-1 and TRBJ2-1; a possible D gene is TRBD2 (6 bases). The CDR3 length is 12 residues. CDR1 and CDR2 from the germline V gene are MNHNS and SASEGT. Trimming took 3 bases from V and 10 from J, leaving 10 bases between them.

The rearrangement uses TRBV9 and TRBJ2-1; TRBD2 agrees at 11 bases. V lost 3 bases, J lost 1 base, and 6 bases stayed unmatched. The germline CDR1 and CDR2 sequences are SGDLS and YYNGEE. The CDR3 has 17 amino acids. The CDR3, as DNA: TGTGCCAGCAGCGGATCCACTAGCGGGGGTTCCTACAATGAGCAGTTCTTC. The encoded protein is CASSGSTSGGSYNEQFF.

A word on this clone: In the same sample, other DNA sequences code for this CDR3. This chain connects TRBV28 to TRBJ2-2; D ambiguous. This CDR3 contains 12 residues. Germline values: CDR1 MDHEN, CDR2 SYDVKM. The V end was cut by 1 base, the J end by 5 bases, with 2 bases between. The DNA of the CDR3 is TGTGCCAGCAGTTTATCAACCGGGGAGCTGTTTTTT. Encoded protein: CASSLSTGELFF.

CDR3 region: CASSQGLAGGPDEQYF. CDR3 in DNA: TGTGCCAGCAGCCAAGGCCTAGCGGGAGGGCCTGACGAGCAGTACTTC. The chain recombines TRBV4-2 with TRBJ2-7; TRBD2 matches 12 bases. The V gene end was trimmed by 1 base and the J gene end by 5 bases; junction bases not matched to a gene: 6. Germline assignment: CDR1 LGHNA and CDR2 YNFKEQ. The CDR3 covers 16 residues.

This chain uses TRBV7-3 with TRBJ2-5; 8 positions agree with TRBD2. Unmatched junction bases numbered 8, after V lost 5 bases and J lost 3 bases. The CDR3 is 15 amino acids. CDR1 and CDR2 (germline): SGHTA, FQGTGA. For the CDR3, the DNA is TGTGCCAGCAGCAGACGACAAGCGGGAGAAGAGACCCAGTACTTC. Amino acid sequence: CASSRRQAGEETQYF. Drawing the rest from reference TRBV7-3 and TRBJ2-5, the complete variable domain is GAGVSQTPSNKVTEKGKYVELRCDPISGHTALYWYRQSLGQGPEFLIYFQGTGAADDSGLPNDRFFAVRPEGSVSTLKIQRTERGDSAVYLCASSRRQAGEETQYFGPGTRLLVL.

V is TRBV6-1 and J is TRBJ2-2, with D possibly TRBD1 on 6 matching bases. The V end was cut by 6 bases, the J end by 0 bases, with 11 bases between. This CDR3 has 15 amino acids. In germline, CDR1 is MNHNS, CDR2 SASEGT. CDR3 coding DNA: TGTGCCAGCAGGGGGGCACGTCCGAACACCGGGGAGCTGTTTTTT. Translating gives CASRGARPNTGELFF.

The J gene is TRBJ2-3, the V gene TRBV2, with a tentative D call TRBD2 (5 bases). The V end was cut by 0 bases, the J end by 6 bases, with 19 bases between. Germline CDR1 reads SNHLY; CDR2 reads FYNNEI. The CDR3 consists of 17 residues. The CDR3 DNA sequence: TGTGCCAGCAGTGAAGCATTGTCTAGCAGTTACAATGATACGCAGTATTTT. It translates to CASSEALSSSYNDTQYF.

This clone appeared a single time. The V and J genes are TRBV19 and TRBJ1-2; 10 nucleotides align to TRBD1. CDR1 is LNHDA and CDR2 is SQIVND in the germline V gene (reference sequence). The CDR3 loop spans 15 amino acids. V shed 10 bases and J 4 bases; nucleotides not matched to a gene: 12. In DNA, the CDR3 is TGTGCCACTGGACCGACAGGGGGCAAAGTCTATGGCTACACCTTC. Its protein product is CATGPTGGKVYGYTF.

The chain is built from TRBV28 and TRBJ2-7; TRBD1 might be the D (6 bases). CDR3 length: 15 amino acids. CDR1 and CDR2 (germline): MDHEN, SYDVKM. The V end lost 6 bases, the J end lost 0 bases, and 15 bases lay between the germline ends. The CDR3, as DNA: TGTGCCAGCAGGGCACAGGGTTCTGCCTCCTACGAGCAGTACTTC. The encoded protein is CASRAQGSASYEQYF.

The CDR3 DNA reads TGCGCCAGCAGCCGATGGACCGTAGCGAGGTTGGCGGGACTACCCAATGAGCAGTTCTTC. Its translation is CASSRWTVARLAGLPNEQFF. The chain employs TRBV4-3 and TRBJ2-1, with TRBD2 identical over 7 bases. The length of the CDR3 is 20 residues. Germline CDR1 and CDR2: LGHNA and YSLEER. V lost 4 bases and J lost 6; bases outside the gene matches: 24.

This clone was seen a few times. The chain's CDR3 is CASSERQGWAYGYTF. The DNA for the CDR3 is TGTGCCAGCAGCGAAAGACAGGGATGGGCCTATGGCTACACCTTC. V usage is TRBV5-4 and J usage is TRBJ1-2; TRBD1 aligns across 7 bases. This CDR3 comprises 15 residues. Germline loops: CDR1 SGHNT, CDR2 YYREEE (reference sequence). V lost 4 bases, J lost 4 bases, and 10 bases stayed unmatched.

The chain uses TRBV9 and TRBJ2-7, with 7 nucleotides matching TRBD2. Trimming removed 3 bases from V and 5 bases from J; junction bases left unmatched: 8. Germline CDR1 SGDLS, CDR2 YYNGEE. This CDR3 has 14 amino acids. The CDR3 is CASSDGGSPDEQYF. Written as DNA, the CDR3 is TGTGCCAGCAGCGACGGCGGGAGCCCCGACGAGCAGTACTTC.

This chain connects TRBV6-1 to TRBJ1-5, with D unresolved. The CDR3 is 14 amino acids. Germline CDR1 reads MNHNS; CDR2 reads SASEGT. Trimming shortened V by 1 base and J by 6 bases, and 10 bases separated the two germline ends. The CDR3 loop is CASSEGRGGQPQHF. Written as DNA, the CDR3 is TGTGCCAGCAGTGAAGGCCGGGGAGGTCAGCCCCAGCATTTT.

V and J are TRBV7-2 and TRBJ2-7; tentative D call: TRBD1 (5 bases). This CDR3 region has 14 residues. Trimming pared 4 bases from V and 0 bases from J, leaving 10 bases between. Germline loops: CDR1 SGHTA, CDR2 FQGNSA. The CDR3: CASSSPGRSYEQYF. In DNA, the CDR3 is TGTGCCAGCAGCTCTCCAGGGCGCTCCTACGAGCAGTACTTC.

V usage is TRBV6-5 and J usage is TRBJ2-1; 7 bases align to TRBD2. Germline V CDR1 and CDR2: MNHEY, SVGAGI. This CDR3 has 15 amino acids. V trimming: 2 bases; J trimming: 0 bases; junction bases outside the gene matches: 1. CDR3 coding DNA: TGTGCCAGCAGTTACGCTAGCGGCTCCTACAATGAGCAGTTCTTC. Its translation: CASSYASGSYNEQFF.

V is TRBV15 and J is TRBJ2-1; the match to TRBD2 covers 8 bases. Trimming cost V 8 bases and J 8 bases; bases outside gene matches: 5. Germline V lookup: CDR1 LNHNV, CDR2 YYDKDF (reference sequence). This CDR3 region has 12 residues. The CDR3 DNA sequence: TGTGCCACCGGTAGCGGGGTCGATGAGCAGTTCTTC. It encodes CATGSGVDEQFF.

The rearrangement uses TRBV10-2 and TRBJ2-1, with D tentatively TRBD1 (5 bases). Germline assignment: CDR1 WSHSY and CDR2 SAAADI. This CDR3 spans 14 amino acids. Trimming took off 3 bases at V and 2 bases at J, with 8 bases between the two ends. This CDR3 is CASSDRDPYNEQFF. CDR3 coding DNA: TGCGCCAGCAGTGACAGGGATCCCTACAATGAGCAGTTCTTC.

This clone was counted once. V and J are TRBV5-6 and TRBJ2-7; TRBD2 aligns across 12 bases. J gave up 3 bases and V 0 bases, and 7 bases lay outside the gene matches. The germline CDR1 and CDR2 sequences are SGHDT and YYEEEE. This CDR3 has 17 residues. Here the CDR3 reads CASSLGSGLAGLYEQYF. The CDR3 DNA sequence: TGTGCCAGCAGCTTGGGCAGTGGACTAGCGGGGCTCTACGAGCAGTACTTC.

J is TRBJ1-5 and V is TRBV2, with a weak D call TRBD1 (5 bases). CDR1 is SNHLY and CDR2 is FYNNEI in the germline V gene. This CDR3 spans 14 amino acids. Trimming pared 6 bases from V and 0 bases from J, leaving 9 bases between. The CDR3 loop reads CASSRQGSNQPQHF. In DNA form, the CDR3 reads TGTGCCAGCAGCCGGCAGGGTAGCAATCAGCCCCAGCATTTT.